This T cell receptor beta chain was observed in a study of cytomegalovirus exposure and HLA in healthy donors. Both 60 Vbeta primers and 13 Jbeta primers went into the PCR. Authors' processing steps: Later, an analysis found 75 million to 90 million unique TCR beta chains, and about 9.9 million of these were shared. Using immunoSEQ multiplex PCR, the repertoire was profiled, and TCRdb retains in-frame clones only, with some absent. The V and J calls and the clone size are those of that table, but D and trimming were determined from the DNA. Here the sample spans 99,000 or so clones, more than 60% being singletons. This CDR3 is 14 amino acids long. Germline loops: CDR1 MNHEY, CDR2 SMNVEV (reference sequence). Trimming shortened V by 1 base and J by 10 bases, and 14 bases separated the two germline ends.

The chain couples TRBV27 to TRBJ2-1, with D possibly TRBD2 on 6 matching bases. The source material was PBMCs. The sequence derives from a man in his sixties in good health and CMV-seropositive. CDR3 nucleotides: TGTGCCAGCAGTTTATTCCCGGAGGGAATGGAGCAGTTCTTC. Translated: CASSLFPEGMEQFF.